This TCR beta chain is from a study of early T cells in non-severe SARS-CoV-2 infection. MiXCR, applied by TCRdb to the 5' RACE reads, yields one record per CDR3 protein. The sample has under 75,000 distinct CDR3 sequences; 10% to 15% are singletons. This sequence originates from an adult who was a healthcare worker with PCR-confirmed SARS-CoV-2 infection or an uninfected control (not recorded which). The sample was whole blood.

CDR3 nucleotide sequence: TGCAGCGTTGATATGGGTGAAGCTTTCTTT. Translating it yields CSVDMGEAFF. This rearrangement joins TRBV29-1 to TRBJ1-1; D is ambiguous. CDR1 is SQVTM, CDR2 ANQGSEA, per germline. This CDR3 comprises 10 residues. The V gene lost 3 bases and the J gene lost 7 bases, with 6 bases spanning the gap.